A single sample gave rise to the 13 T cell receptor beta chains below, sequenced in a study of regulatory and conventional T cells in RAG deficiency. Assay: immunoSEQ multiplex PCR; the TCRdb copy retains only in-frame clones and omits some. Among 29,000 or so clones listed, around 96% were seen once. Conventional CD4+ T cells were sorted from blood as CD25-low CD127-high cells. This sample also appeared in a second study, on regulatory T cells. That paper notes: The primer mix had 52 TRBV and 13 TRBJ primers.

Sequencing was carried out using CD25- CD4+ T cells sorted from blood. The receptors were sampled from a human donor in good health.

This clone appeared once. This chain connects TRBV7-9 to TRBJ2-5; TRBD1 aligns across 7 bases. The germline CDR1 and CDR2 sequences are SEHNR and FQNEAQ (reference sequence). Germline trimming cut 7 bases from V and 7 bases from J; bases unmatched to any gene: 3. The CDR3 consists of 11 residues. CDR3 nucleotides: TGTGCCAGCACCCCAGGGGGGACCCAGTACTTC. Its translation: CASTPGGTQYF.

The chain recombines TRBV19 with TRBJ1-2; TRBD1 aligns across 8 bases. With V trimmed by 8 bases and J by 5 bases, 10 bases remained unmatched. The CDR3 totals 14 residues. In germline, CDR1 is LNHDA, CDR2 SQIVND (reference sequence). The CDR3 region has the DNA TGTGCCAGTGCGACCGGGACAGGCGTATATGGCTACACCTTC. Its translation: CASATGTGVYGYTF.

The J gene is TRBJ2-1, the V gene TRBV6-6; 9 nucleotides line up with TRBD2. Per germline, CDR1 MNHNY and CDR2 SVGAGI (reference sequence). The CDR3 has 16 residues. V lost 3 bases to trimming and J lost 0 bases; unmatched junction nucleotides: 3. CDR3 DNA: TGTGCCAGCAGTTATGGCGGGGGGGCCTCCTACAATGAGCAGTTCTTC. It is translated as CASSYGGGASYNEQFF.

CDR3 DNA sequence: TGTGCCAGTAGTATCCTCGGGACTCCGCCCTACAATGAGCAGTTCTTC. Protein sequence: CASSILGTPPYNEQFF. V is TRBV19 and J is TRBJ2-1, with a possible D match to TRBD2 (6 bases). Germline V gives CDR1 LNHDA, CDR2 SQIVND (reference sequence). This CDR3 region has 16 residues. V was trimmed by 3 bases and J by 2 bases, leaving 14 bases between them.

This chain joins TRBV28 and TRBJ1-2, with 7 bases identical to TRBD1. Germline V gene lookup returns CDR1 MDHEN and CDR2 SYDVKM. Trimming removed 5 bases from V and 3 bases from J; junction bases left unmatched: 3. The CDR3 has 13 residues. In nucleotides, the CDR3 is TGTGCCAGCAGTCTTCAGGGGGACTATGGCTACACCTTC. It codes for CASSLQGDYGYTF.

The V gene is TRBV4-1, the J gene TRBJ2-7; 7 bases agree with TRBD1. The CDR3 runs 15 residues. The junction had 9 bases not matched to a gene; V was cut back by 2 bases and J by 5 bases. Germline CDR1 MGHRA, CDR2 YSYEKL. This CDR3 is CASSQNRQGSDEQYF. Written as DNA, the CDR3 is TGCGCCAGCAGCCAAAATCGACAGGGCTCGGACGAGCAGTACTTC.

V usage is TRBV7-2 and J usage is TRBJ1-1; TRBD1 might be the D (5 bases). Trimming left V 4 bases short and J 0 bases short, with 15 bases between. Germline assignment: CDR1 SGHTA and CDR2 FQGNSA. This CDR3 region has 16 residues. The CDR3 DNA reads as TGTGCCAGCAGCTACCAGACAGTCCTTATGAACACTGAAGCTTTCTTT. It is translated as CASSYQTVLMNTEAFF.

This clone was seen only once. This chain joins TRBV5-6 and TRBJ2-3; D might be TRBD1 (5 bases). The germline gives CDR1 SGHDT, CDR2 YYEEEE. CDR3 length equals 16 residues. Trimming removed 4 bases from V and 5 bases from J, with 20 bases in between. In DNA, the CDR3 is TGTGCCAGCAGCCCCTCTTGGGGCCGGAGAGGAGATACGCAGTATTTT. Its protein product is CASSPSWGRRGDTQYF.

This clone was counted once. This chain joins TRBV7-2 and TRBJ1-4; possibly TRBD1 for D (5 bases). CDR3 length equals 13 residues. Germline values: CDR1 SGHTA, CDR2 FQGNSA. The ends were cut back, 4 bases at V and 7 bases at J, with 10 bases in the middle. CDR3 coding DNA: TGTGCCAGCAGCTCTCGCGGGGGTGAAAAACTGTTTTTT. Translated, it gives CASSSRGGEKLFF.

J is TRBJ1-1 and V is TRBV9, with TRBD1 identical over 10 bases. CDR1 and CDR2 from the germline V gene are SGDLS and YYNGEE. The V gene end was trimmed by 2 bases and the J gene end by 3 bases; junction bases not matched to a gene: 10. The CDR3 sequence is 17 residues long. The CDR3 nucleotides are TGTGCCAGCAGCGTGTCGACAGGGGGCGTGGTGGACACTGAAGCTTTCTTT. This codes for CASSVSTGGVVDTEAFF.

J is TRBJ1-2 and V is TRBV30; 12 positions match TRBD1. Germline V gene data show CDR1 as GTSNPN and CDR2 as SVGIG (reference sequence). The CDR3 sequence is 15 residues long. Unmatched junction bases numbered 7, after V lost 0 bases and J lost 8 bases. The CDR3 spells CAWSVVGQGAWGYTF. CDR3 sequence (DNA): TGTGCCTGGAGTGTAGTGGGACAGGGGGCATGGGGCTACACCTTC.

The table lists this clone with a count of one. The CDR3 DNA follows: TGTGCCAGCAGTGGCGGGGGGATGAGAGAGACCCAGTACTTC. Translating it yields CASSGGGMRETQYF. The chain combines TRBV7-2 with TRBJ2-5, with 8 positions matching TRBD2. V lost 6 bases and J lost 4; bases outside the gene matches: 7. Germline V gives CDR1 SGHTA, CDR2 FQGNSA. This CDR3 spans 14 amino acids.

This CDR3 is CASSLQPGHSYEQYF. DNA of the CDR3: TGTGCCAGCAGCTTGCAGCCGGGACACTCCTACGAGCAGTACTTC. The rearrangement joins TRBV5-4 to TRBJ2-5; the D gene is possibly TRBD1 (6 bases). The J call may be faulty, since TRBJ2-7 better matches the DNA end. The CDR3 sequence is 15 residues long. CDR1 is SGHNT and CDR2 is YYREEE in the germline V gene (reference sequence).